The 13 T cell receptor beta chains below were found in one sample sequenced in a study of human T cells and chemical hapten exposure. As for time point: patch test 1, 2 weeks after DPC sensitization. Treatment meaning: therapeutic diphenylcyclopropenone sensitization with weekly scalp DPC. TCRdb reprocessed the RACE reads via MiXCR and lists one record per CDR3 protein. The sample records approximately 400,000 distinct CDR3 sequences, approximately 5% being singletons. Sequences were derived from whole blood, sampled in connection with sensitization to the hapten diphenylcyclopropenone (DPC). Receptor source: a woman in her forties or fifties with alopecia areata. Some clones in this sample may be carry-over from other donors' samples.

This clonotype was seen many times. This chain joins TRBV6-1 and TRBJ2-1; TRBD1 might be the D (5 bases). V was pared by 5 bases and J by 7 bases, with 15 bases between. The length of the CDR3 is 14 residues. Germline CDR1 is MNHNS and CDR2 is SASEGT. CDR3 protein: CASSLKGRANEQFF. The DNA for the CDR3 is TGTGCCAGCAGTCTGAAAGGCAGGGCGAATGAGCAGTTCTTC.

The sample holds many counts of this clonotype. The chain couples TRBV28 to TRBJ1-1, with D uncertain. The CDR3 loop spans 14 amino acids. Germline assignment: CDR1 MDHEN and CDR2 SYDVKM. V was trimmed by 3 bases and J by 0 bases, leaving 8 bases between them. The CDR3 here is CASSFPGVNTEAFF. The CDR3 nucleotides read TGTGCCAGCAGTTTCCCAGGAGTGAACACTGAAGCTTTCTTT.

This clonotype was recorded many times. The rearrangement links TRBV5-1 to TRBJ2-1, with 16 nucleotides matching TRBD2. V lost 4 bases, J lost 7 bases, and 11 bases stayed unmatched. Germline values: CDR1 SGHRS, CDR2 YFSETQ. CDR3 length: 18 residues. DNA of the CDR3: TGCGCCAGCAGCCCCGCCCCGGGACTAGCGGGGGGGCGGAATGAGCAGTTCTTC. It translates to CASSPAPGLAGGRNEQFF.

In this sample, this clonotype turned up a few times. The chain has TRBV20-1 and TRBJ1-1; 8 bases line up with TRBD1. Trimming at V came to 3 bases and at J to 0 bases, leaving 6 bases not matched to a gene. The CDR3 consists of 15 residues. In germline, CDR1 is DFQATT, CDR2 SNEGSKA (reference sequence). As DNA, the CDR3 is TGCAGTGCTAGGGTCCCGGGACAGGTGAACACTGAAGCTTTCTTT. Translated, it gives CSARVPGQVNTEAFF.

This clonotype has at least ten counts. V usage is TRBV5-4 and J usage is TRBJ2-5; D is perhaps TRBD2 (6 bases). The germline gives CDR1 SGHNT, CDR2 YYREEE (reference sequence). The V end lost 1 base, the J end lost 2 bases, and 9 bases lay between the germline ends. CDR3 size: 14 residues. In DNA, the CDR3 is TGTGCCAGCAGCTTGAAGGGACTGCAAGAGACCCAGTACTTC. Its translation: CASSLKGLQETQYF.

The rearrangement joins TRBV10-3 to TRBJ1-2, with 11 positions matching TRBD1. The CDR3 covers 17 residues. V was pared by 2 bases and J by 8 bases, with 13 bases of the junction left unmatched. Germline CDR1 is ENHRY and CDR2 is SYGVKD. CDR3 nucleotide sequence: TGTGCCATCAGTGAGATGGCAGGACAGGGGGCGTCTGGGGGCTACACCTTC. Protein product: CAISEMAGQGASGGYTF.

This clonotype has a count of ten or more. The chain employs TRBV6-5 and TRBJ2-7, with a tentative D call TRBD2 (6 bases). The V end was cut by 2 bases, the J end by 4 bases, with 9 bases between. Germline lookup yields CDR1 MNHEY and CDR2 SVGAGI. This CDR3 has 13 residues. This CDR3 is CASSYGDSYEQYF. The CDR3 DNA sequence: TGTGCCAGCAGTTACGGGGACTCTTACGAGCAGTACTTC.

There are many counts of this clonotype. The chain carries TRBV4-3 and TRBJ2-5; D perhaps matches TRBD1 (5 bases). The germline V and J ends were trimmed by 1 base and 3 bases, with 6 bases remaining between them. The CDR3 has 13 amino acids. Germline V gene data show CDR1 as LGHNA and CDR2 as YSLEER. DNA of the CDR3: TGCGCCAGCAGCCAAGGCAGGGAAGAGACCCAGTACTTC. Translated, it gives CASSQGREETQYF.

This clonotype was picked up a small number of times. V usage is TRBV7-2 and J usage is TRBJ2-1, with D perhaps TRBD1 (5 bases). CDR1 and CDR2 from the germline V gene are SGHTA and FQGNSA. The CDR3 has 15 amino acids. The V end lost 4 bases, the J end lost 2 bases, and 12 bases lay between the germline ends. Written as DNA, the CDR3 is TGTGCCAGCAGCTACGGACATGGGGCCTACAATGAGCAGTTCTTC. This sequence encodes CASSYGHGAYNEQFF.

This clonotype was recorded at least ten times. The rearrangement uses TRBV14 and TRBJ1-4; D is unresolved. Germline CDR1 reads SGHDN; CDR2 reads FVKESK. CDR3 size: 16 residues. Trimming removed 4 bases at V and 7 bases at J, with 19 bases between. CDR3 in amino acids: CASSLTGSTGSEKLFF. CDR3 nucleotides: TGTGCCAGCAGCCTTACCGGGTCCACGGGATCTGAAAAACTGTTTTTT.

This clonotype was recorded many times. This chain links TRBV6-5 with TRBJ2-5; D perhaps matches TRBD1 (7 bases). V gave up 7 bases and J gave up 2 bases, with 14 bases separating them. Germline V gene sequence: CDR1 MNHEY, CDR2 SVGAGI. CDR3 length equals 14 residues. The CDR3 nucleotides are TGTGCCAGCACCCCGACAGGGACTCAAGAGACCCAGTACTTC. Translating gives CASTPTGTQETQYF.

This clonotype has more than one count but fewer than ten. V is TRBV5-4 and J is TRBJ2-5, with D possibly matching TRBD2 (6 bases). Trimming took 6 bases from V and 1 from J, leaving 16 bases between them. The CDR3 loop spans 15 amino acids. Per the germline V gene, CDR1 is SGHNT and CDR2 is YYREEE (reference sequence). Here the CDR3 reads CASTGGGDFQETQYF. The CDR3 DNA sequence: TGTGCCAGCACCGGAGGAGGGGACTTCCAAGAGACCCAGTACTTC.

In regard to this clonotype: This likely comes from a read error, as the CDR3 has no conserved phenylalanine or tryptophan at its end. The gene calls are TRBV7-8 and TRBJ2-7, with TRBD2 matching over 10 bases. With 1 base clipped from V and 6 bases from J, the junction kept 3 bases outside the gene matches. This CDR3 is built from 14 residues. Germline CDR1 reads SGHVS; CDR2 reads FQNEAQ. CDR3 DNA sequence: TGTGCCAGCAGCTTAGAGGGACTAGCGCCCGAGCAGTACCTC. It codes for CASSLEGLAPEQYL.